Below are 32 T cell receptor beta chains sequenced from a single sample in a study of response to subunit inactivated influenza vaccine. TCRdb itself ran the RT-PCR reads through MiXCR, one entry per CDR3 protein. The sample includes hundreds of thousands of distinct CDR3 sequences, 12% to 15% of them seen just once. Material: PBMCs from blood, obtained less than 15 days before vaccination. The receptors derive from a man in his fifties or sixties who received an inactivated influenza vaccine.

This clonotype was detected many times. This sequence joins TRBV12-3 or TRBV12-4 and TRBJ1-1; D remains unclear. There are 14 residues in the CDR3. Trimming left V 2 bases short and J 11 bases short, with 18 bases between. The DNA of the CDR3 is TGTGCCAGCAGTTTATTCGGTGGTGAGAATACGGCTTTCTTT. It encodes CASSLFGGENTAFF.

This clonotype has more than one count but fewer than ten. The V and J genes are TRBV6-5 and TRBJ1-2, with 7 bases lining up with TRBD1. Germline V gene data show CDR1 as MNHEY and CDR2 as SVGAGI. J lost 1 base, V lost 3 bases, and 5 bases had no gene match. The CDR3 length is 15 residues. CDR3 bases: TGTGCCAGCAGTTATCCGGGACAGCTTAACTATGGCTACACCTTC. Protein: CASSYPGQLNYGYTF.

The sample holds a few counts of this clonotype. The chain combines TRBV20-1 with TRBJ2-1; TRBD2 agrees at 8 bases. The CDR3 runs to 17 residues. In germline, CDR1 is DFQATT, CDR2 SNEGSKA (reference sequence). V shed 1 base, J shed 4 bases, and the junction held 12 bases outside the gene matches. CDR3 sequence: CSARVGVVAGPYNEQFF. For the CDR3, the DNA is TGCAGTGCTAGAGTAGGGGTCGTAGCGGGACCTTACAATGAGCAGTTCTTC.

The gene calls are TRBV7-2 and TRBJ1-3, with 8 positions matching TRBD1. This CDR3 comprises 16 residues. V was pared by 1 base and J by 3 bases, with 5 bases of the junction left unmatched. Germline CDR1 reads SGHTA; CDR2 reads FQGNSA. The CDR3 DNA follows: TGTGCCAGCAGCTTAGAAAGACAGGGGCTTGGAAACACCATATATTTT. This gives the protein CASSLERQGLGNTIYF. Full variable domain (remainder filled in from reference TRBV7-2 and TRBJ1-3): GAGVSQSPSNKVTEKGKDVELRCDPISGHTALYWYRQSLGQGLEFLIYFQGNSAPDKSGLPSDRFSAERTGGSVSTLTIQRTQQEDSAVYLCASSLERQGLGNTIYFGEGSWLTVV.

The chain carries TRBV5-5 and TRBJ2-2; a weak D match, TRBD2 (5 bases). CDR3 length: 15 amino acids. Trimming took 4 bases from V and 1 from J, leaving 11 bases between them. Germline V gene data show CDR1 as SGHKS and CDR2 as YYEKEE (reference sequence). DNA for the CDR3: TGTGCCAGCAGCCTCAGCGGAGTGAACACCGGGGAGCTGTTTTTT. The encoded protein is CASSLSGVNTGELFF.

This clonotype was seen only a few times. The rearrangement uses TRBV4-1 and TRBJ2-1, with 13 bases fitting TRBD2. Per germline, CDR1 MGHRA and CDR2 YSYEKL. The CDR3 has 21 amino acids. Germline trimming cut 2 bases from V and 0 bases from J; bases unmatched to any gene: 13. CDR3 in amino acids: CASSQNWGGTSGKSSYNEQFF. CDR3 nucleotide sequence: TGCGCCAGCAGCCAAAATTGGGGGGGGACTAGCGGGAAGAGCTCCTACAATGAGCAGTTCTTC.

The chain recombines TRBV12-3 or TRBV12-4 with TRBJ1-1; no clear D. Trimming took 6 bases from V and 1 from J, leaving 12 bases between them. CDR3 size: 14 residues. The CDR3 sequence is CASRLTAPNTEAFF. The CDR3 nucleotides are TGTGCCAGCAGGCTCACAGCACCGAACACTGAAGCTTTCTTT.

This clonotype was recorded a few times. J is TRBJ2-3 and V is TRBV27, with 7 bases lining up with TRBD2. The CDR3 length is 13 residues. Germline V CDR1 and CDR2: MNHEY, SMNVEV (reference sequence). After removal of 6 bases from V and 4 bases from J, the junction contained 4 bases not matched to a gene. The CDR3: CASRAAGADTQYF. Written as DNA, the CDR3 is TGTGCCAGCAGAGCCGCGGGGGCAGATACGCAGTATTTT.

This clonotype occurred a few times. This chain uses TRBV7-8 with TRBJ2-2, with 9 bases matching TRBD1. Germline assignment: CDR1 SGHVS and CDR2 FQNEAQ. The ends lost 7 bases at V and 5 bases at J; junction bases unmatched: 5. There are 14 residues in the CDR3. The CDR3 protein is CASKTGGVTGELFF. In nucleotides, the CDR3 is TGTGCCAGCAAAACAGGGGGCGTAACCGGGGAGCTGTTTTTT.

The J gene is TRBJ2-7, the V gene TRBV6-5, with 9 bases lining up with TRBD2. Germline loops: CDR1 MNHEY, CDR2 SVGAGI. This CDR3 spans 14 amino acids. V lost 4 bases and J lost 3; bases outside the gene matches: 4. CDR3 amino acids: CASSSAGGNYEQYF. Here the CDR3 DNA reads TGTGCCAGCAGTTCCGCGGGAGGGAACTACGAGCAGTACTTC.

In this sample, this clonotype turned up a few times. The chain uses TRBV20-1 and TRBJ2-7, with D perhaps TRBD1 (5 bases). The CDR3 loop spans 13 amino acids. Germline CDR1 reads DFQATT; CDR2 reads SNEGSKA (reference sequence). Trimming took 6 bases from V and 2 from J, leaving 14 bases between them. CDR3 sequence: CSAQGLPAYEQYF. The CDR3 region has the DNA TGCAGTGCCCAGGGTCTTCCTGCCTACGAGCAGTACTTC.

This rearrangement joins TRBV9 to TRBJ2-1; D ambiguous. V lost 3 bases and J 4 bases, leaving 14 bases between the germline ends. The V gene's germline CDR1 is SGDLS and CDR2 YYNGEE. The CDR3 has 15 amino acids. CDR3 amino acids: CASSASEYVYNEQFF. CDR3 nucleotides: TGTGCCAGCAGCGCCTCTGAGTACGTTTACAATGAGCAGTTCTTC.

This chain connects TRBV12-3 or TRBV12-4 to TRBJ1-2; TRBD1 is a possible D gene (5 bases). V was trimmed by 4 bases and J by 11 bases, leaving 23 bases between them. This CDR3 has 15 amino acids. CDR3 sequence: CASSYSFSPRALYTF. The CDR3 DNA is TGTGCCAGCAGTTACTCTTTTTCCCCCAGGGCCCTTTACACCTTC.

This clonotype was seen many times. V and J are TRBV15 and TRBJ1-1; D is unclear. The CDR3 has 13 amino acids. V dropped 0 bases and J dropped 4 bases, with 6 bases sitting between them. Germline V CDR1 and CDR2: LNHNV, YYDKDF (reference sequence). CDR3 sequence reads: CATSRDVSTEAFF. DNA of the CDR3: TGTGCCACCAGCAGAGATGTAAGCACTGAAGCTTTCTTT.

The table lists this clonotype with a few counts. The chain uses TRBV7-9 and TRBJ1-6; D is undetermined. The germline gives CDR1 SEHNR, CDR2 FQNEAQ (reference sequence). The CDR3 extends over 14 amino acids. V was cut by 5 bases and J by 10 bases, with 15 bases left in between. In DNA form, the CDR3 reads TGTGCCAGCAGCCAGGATGGCTCCGGGTCACCCCTCCACTTT. It yields the protein CASSQDGSGSPLHF.

The CDR3 nucleotides are TGTGCCAGTAGACAGGAACCCACTGAAGCTTTCTTT. Its protein product is CASRQEPTEAFF. The chain joins TRBV2 to TRBJ1-1, with D possibly matching TRBD1 (6 bases). The CDR3 spans 12 residues. Germline-derived CDR1 and CDR2 are SNHLY and FYNNEI. V was pared by 9 bases and J by 4 bases, with 12 bases between.

The chain carries TRBV5-1 and TRBJ2-1, with 14 bases lining up with TRBD2. The CDR3 runs to 18 residues. The V segment lost 4 bases and the J segment 3 bases; nucleotides outside the gene matches: 9. The germline V gene encodes CDR1 SGHRS and CDR2 YFSETQ. CDR3 region: CASSTGLAGGPYYNEQFF. The CDR3 bases are TGCGCCAGCAGCACAGGACTAGCGGGAGGACCTTACTACAATGAGCAGTTCTTC.

A word on this clonotype: Just one base apart from a much larger clone, this may be a read error. The chain couples TRBV5-1 to TRBJ2-1, with a tentative D call TRBD2 (5 bases). Germline V gene data show CDR1 as SGHRS and CDR2 as YFSETQ. The CDR3 consists of 16 residues. CDR3 residues: CASILVSGFSYNEQFF. For the CDR3, the DNA is TGCGCCAGCATCTTGGTTTCGGGGTTCTCCTACAATGAGCAGTTCTTC.

This clonotype was detected many times. The chain joins TRBV24-1 to TRBJ1-5; 8 nucleotides match TRBD1. Germline loops: CDR1 KGHDR, CDR2 SFDVKD. V lost 5 bases to trimming and J lost 0 bases; unmatched junction nucleotides: 8. The CDR3 runs 17 residues. CDR3 nucleotide sequence: TGTGCCACCAGTGGGGACAGGACGGGAAATAGCAATCAGCCCCAGCATTTT. Translated, it gives CATSGDRTGNSNQPQHF.

This chain links TRBV20-1 with TRBJ2-3; 8 bases agree with TRBD1. The CDR3 runs to 15 residues. The V gene end was trimmed by 5 bases and the J gene end by 5 bases; junction bases not matched to a gene: 12. Germline V gene lookup returns CDR1 DFQATT and CDR2 SNEGSKA (reference sequence). DNA of the CDR3: TGCAGTGCTCGAATGACAGGGGTGAGGGGAGATACGCAGTATTTT. Its translation: CSARMTGVRGDTQYF.

V is TRBV7-6 and J is TRBJ2-2; TRBD2 matches at 9 bases. With V trimmed by 5 bases and J by 7 bases, 11 bases remained unmatched. The CDR3 loop spans 16 amino acids. Germline CDR1 and CDR2: SGHVS and FNYEAQ. CDR3 coding DNA: TGTGCCAGCAGCGACGTGGCTAGCGGGATTAGCGGGGAGCTGTTTTTT. It encodes CASSDVASGISGELFF.

This clonotype has ten or more counts. The gene calls are TRBV7-9 and TRBJ1-2; 7 positions agree with TRBD1. CDR3 length: 14 residues. From germline, CDR1 is SEHNR and CDR2 FQNEAQ (reference sequence). J was trimmed by 5 bases and V by 4 bases; bases with no gene match: 7. CDR3 loop: CASSSSGTDYGYTF. The DNA of the CDR3 is TGTGCCAGCAGCTCTTCCGGGACAGATTATGGCTACACCTTC.

In this sample, this clonotype turned up many times. The chain joins TRBV7-2 to TRBJ1-3; 7 bases are shared with TRBD1. The V gene end was trimmed by 10 bases and the J gene end by 4 bases; junction bases not matched to a gene: 7. CDR1 and CDR2 from the germline V gene are SGHTA and FQGNSA. This CDR3 region has 13 residues. This chain's CDR3 is CATAGGGGNTIYF. CDR3 sequence (DNA): TGTGCCACCGCTGGAGGGGGCGGAAACACCATATATTTT.

This clonotype was detected ten times or more. This chain links TRBV5-5 with TRBJ1-2; 10 bases fit TRBD1. The CDR3 loop spans 15 amino acids. Germline CDR1 SGHKS, CDR2 YYEKEE (reference sequence). The ends lost 4 bases at V and 5 bases at J; junction bases unmatched: 8. The DNA of the CDR3 is TGTGCCAGCAGCGAGCCGGGACAGGGGAGGTATGGCTACACCTTC. Translation gives CASSEPGQGRYGYTF.

This clonotype was seen only a few times. This chain uses TRBV5-1 with TRBJ2-7; tentative D call: TRBD2 (5 bases). The germline V gene has CDR1 SGHRS and CDR2 YFSETQ. V dropped 4 bases and J dropped 0 bases, with 17 bases sitting between them. This CDR3 contains 16 residues. CDR3 sequence (DNA): TGCGCCAGCAGCCCCGGGGTGTCGGTATACTCCTACGAGCAGTACTTC. Protein product: CASSPGVSVYSYEQYF. The full variable domain, its missing parts supplied by reference TRBV5-1 and TRBJ2-7, is KAGVTQTPRYLIKTRGQQVTLSCSPISGHRSVSWYQQTPGQGLQFLFEYFSETQRNKGNFPGRFSGRQFSNSRSEMNVSTLELGDSALYLCASSPGVSVYSYEQYFGPGTRLTVT.

This clonotype showed up just a few times. The DNA of the CDR3 is TGCAGCGTTATAGCGGGAGGGTCCTACAATGAGCAGTTCTTC. Translating gives CSVIAGGSYNEQFF. The chain is built from TRBV29-1 and TRBJ2-1, with 11 bases aligning to TRBD2. The junction had 1 base not matched to a gene; V was cut back by 5 bases and J by 1 base. The germline V gene has CDR1 SQVTM and CDR2 ANQGSEA. The CDR3 extends over 14 amino acids.

This sequence joins TRBV6-1 and TRBJ2-1; 8 bases line up with TRBD2. From germline, CDR1 is MNHNS and CDR2 SASEGT. The CDR3 is 14 amino acids. V gave up 8 bases and J gave up 8 bases; unmatched junction bases: 11. The CDR3 DNA reads TGTGCCAGCTTCGCGGGAGGCGGTAGTCATGAGCAGTTCTTC. It codes for CASFAGGGSHEQFF.

This clonotype was counted only a few times. The V and J genes are TRBV20-1 and TRBJ2-3, with D possibly TRBD2 on 6 matching bases. This CDR3 spans 18 amino acids. V was trimmed by 0 bases and J by 0 bases, leaving 19 bases between them. CDR1 DFQATT and CDR2 SNEGSKA come from the germline V gene (reference sequence). CDR3 nucleotides: TGCAGTGCTAGAGATAGGATGGGACTCCCGCCTAGCACAGATACGCAGTATTTT. Translated: CSARDRMGLPPSTDTQYF.

Points on this clonotype: The junction and the germline gene differ at one end; a read error may be behind it. The V gene is TRBV4-3, the J gene TRBJ2-5; 8 bases match TRBD2. Germline CDR1 and CDR2: LGHNA and YSLEER. The CDR3 sequence is 19 residues long. CDR3 residues: CASSQVIGTERGTQDTQYF. CDR3 DNA sequence: TGCGCCAGCAGCCAAGTGATTGGAACGGAGCGGGGGACCCAAGATACCCAGTACTTC.

There are a few counts of this clonotype. V usage is TRBV20-1 and J usage is TRBJ2-3, with D hard to call. This CDR3 comprises 14 residues. V lost 6 bases and J 5 bases, leaving 18 bases between the germline ends. Germline V lookup: CDR1 DFQATT, CDR2 SNEGSKA (reference sequence). DNA for the CDR3: TGCAGTGCAAAGGTGCCCCTTAGCCAAGATACGCAGTATTTT. This encodes CSAKVPLSQDTQYF.

The J gene is TRBJ2-3, the V gene TRBV19; D is unresolved. CDR1 LNHDA and CDR2 SQIVND come from the germline V gene (reference sequence). The CDR3 extends over 15 amino acids. V was shortened by 1 base and J by 0 bases, with 8 bases between the two germline ends. The CDR3 sequence is CASSIGSGSTDTQYF. The CDR3 bases are TGTGCCAGTAGTATAGGGTCTGGGAGCACAGATACGCAGTATTTT.

This clonotype appeared a few times. The chain links TRBV3-1 to TRBJ2-3; D remains unclear. The V and J ends lost 3 bases and 0 bases respectively, with 13 bases between them. The CDR3 runs 16 residues. The germline CDR1 and CDR2 sequences are LGHDT and YNNKEL (reference sequence). The DNA of the CDR3 is TGTGCCAGCAGCCACCTTTTGTCTGTTAGCACAGATACGCAGTATTTT. Translated, it gives CASSHLLSVSTDTQYF.